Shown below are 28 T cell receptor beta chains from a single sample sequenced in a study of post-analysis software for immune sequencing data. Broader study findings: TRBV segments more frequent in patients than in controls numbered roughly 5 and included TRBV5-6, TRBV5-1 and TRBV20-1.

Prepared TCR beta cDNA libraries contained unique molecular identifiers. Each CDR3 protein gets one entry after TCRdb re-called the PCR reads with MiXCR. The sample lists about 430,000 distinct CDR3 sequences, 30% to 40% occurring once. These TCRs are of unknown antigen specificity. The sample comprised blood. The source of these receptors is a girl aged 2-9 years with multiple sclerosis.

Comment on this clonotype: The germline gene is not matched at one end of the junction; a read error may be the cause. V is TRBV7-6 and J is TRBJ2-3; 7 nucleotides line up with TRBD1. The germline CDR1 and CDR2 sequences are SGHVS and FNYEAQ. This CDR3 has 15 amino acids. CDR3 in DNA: TGCGCCAGCAGCTCAGCAGGGGGACCCACAGATACGCAGTATTTT. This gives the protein CASSSAGGPTDTQYF. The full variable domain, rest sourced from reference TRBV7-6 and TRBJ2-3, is GAGVSQSPRYKVTKRGQDVALRCDPISGHVSLYWYRQALGQGPEFLTYFNYEAQQDKSGLPNDRFSAERPEGSISTLTIQRTEQRDSAMYRCASSSAGGPTDTQYFGPGTRLTVL.

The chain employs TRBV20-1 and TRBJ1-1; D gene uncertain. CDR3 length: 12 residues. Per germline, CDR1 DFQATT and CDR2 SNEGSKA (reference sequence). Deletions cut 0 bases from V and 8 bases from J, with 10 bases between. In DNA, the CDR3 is TGCAGTGCTAGAGATTTGACCGAGGAAGCTTTCTTT. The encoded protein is CSARDLTEEAFF.

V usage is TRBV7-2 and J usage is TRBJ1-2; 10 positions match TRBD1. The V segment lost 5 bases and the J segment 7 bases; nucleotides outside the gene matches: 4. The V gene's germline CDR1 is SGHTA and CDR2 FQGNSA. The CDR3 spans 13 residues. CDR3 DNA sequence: TGTGCCAGCAGCCGGGGACAGGGGATTGGCTACACCTTC. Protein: CASSRGQGIGYTF.

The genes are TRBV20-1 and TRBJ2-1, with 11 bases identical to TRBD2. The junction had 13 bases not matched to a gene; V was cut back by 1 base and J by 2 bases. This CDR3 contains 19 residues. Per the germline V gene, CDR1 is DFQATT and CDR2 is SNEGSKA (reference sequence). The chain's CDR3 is CSARGPLAGEFYPYNEQFF. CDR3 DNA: TGCAGTGCTAGAGGCCCACTAGCGGGAGAATTTTATCCCTACAATGAGCAGTTCTTC.

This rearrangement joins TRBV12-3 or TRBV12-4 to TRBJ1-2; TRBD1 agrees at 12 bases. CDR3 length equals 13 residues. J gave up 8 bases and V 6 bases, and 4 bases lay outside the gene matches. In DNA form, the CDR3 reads TGTGCCAGCAGATCCGGGACAGGGGGCGGCTACACCTTC. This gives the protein CASRSGTGGGYTF.

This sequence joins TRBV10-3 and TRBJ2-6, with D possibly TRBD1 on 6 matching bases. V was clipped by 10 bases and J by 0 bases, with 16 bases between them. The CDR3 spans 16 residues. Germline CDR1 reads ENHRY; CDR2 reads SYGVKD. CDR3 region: CATPRDTRSGANVLTF. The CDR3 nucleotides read TGTGCCACGCCTCGGGACACCCGCTCTGGGGCCAACGTCCTGACTTTC.

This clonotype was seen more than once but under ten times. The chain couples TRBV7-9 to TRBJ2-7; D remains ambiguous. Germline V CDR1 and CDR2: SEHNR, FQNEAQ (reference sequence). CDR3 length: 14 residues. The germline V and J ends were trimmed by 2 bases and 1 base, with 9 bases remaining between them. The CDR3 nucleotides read TGTGCCAGCAGCTTATCTCATGGGTCCTACGAGCAGTACTTC. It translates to CASSLSHGSYEQYF.

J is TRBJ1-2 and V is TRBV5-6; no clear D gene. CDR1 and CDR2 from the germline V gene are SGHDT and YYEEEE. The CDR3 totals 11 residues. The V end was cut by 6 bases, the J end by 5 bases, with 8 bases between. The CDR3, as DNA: TGTGCCAGCACCGGGAGATATGGCTACACCTTC. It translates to CASTGRYGYTF.

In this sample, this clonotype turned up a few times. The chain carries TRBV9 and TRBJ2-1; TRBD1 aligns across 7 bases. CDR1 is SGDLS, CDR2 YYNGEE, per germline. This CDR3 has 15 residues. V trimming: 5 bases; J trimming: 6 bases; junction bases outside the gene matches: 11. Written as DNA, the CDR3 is TGTGCCAGCAGTGACCAGGGGGTAAGACTCAATGAGCAGTTCTTC. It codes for CASSDQGVRLNEQFF.

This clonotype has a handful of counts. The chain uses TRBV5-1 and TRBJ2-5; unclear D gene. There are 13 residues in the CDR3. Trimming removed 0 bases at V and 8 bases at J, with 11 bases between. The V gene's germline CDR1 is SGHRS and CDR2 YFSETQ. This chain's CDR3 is CASSLELKRTQYF. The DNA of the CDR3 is TGCGCCAGCAGCTTGGAACTCAAGAGAACCCAGTACTTC.

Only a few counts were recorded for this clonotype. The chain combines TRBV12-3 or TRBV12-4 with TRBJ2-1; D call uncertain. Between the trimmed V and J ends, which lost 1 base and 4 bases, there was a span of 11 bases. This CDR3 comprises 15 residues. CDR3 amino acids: CASSLGGNLYNEQFF. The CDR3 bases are TGTGCCAGCAGTTTAGGGGGAAATCTATACAATGAGCAGTTCTTC.

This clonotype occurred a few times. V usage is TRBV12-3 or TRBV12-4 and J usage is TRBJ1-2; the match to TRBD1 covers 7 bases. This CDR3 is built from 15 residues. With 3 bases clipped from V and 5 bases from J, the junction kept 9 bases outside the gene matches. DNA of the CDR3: TGTGCCAGCAGTTTGAGGCAGGGGGTACAATATGGCTACACCTTC. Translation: CASSLRQGVQYGYTF.

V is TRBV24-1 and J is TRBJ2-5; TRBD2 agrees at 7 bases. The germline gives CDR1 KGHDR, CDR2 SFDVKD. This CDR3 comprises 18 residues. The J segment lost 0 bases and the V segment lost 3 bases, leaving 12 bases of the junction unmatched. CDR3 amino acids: CATSDPGGAGQYQETQYF. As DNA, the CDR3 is TGTGCCACCAGTGATCCCGGAGGAGCGGGGCAGTACCAAGAGACCCAGTACTTC.

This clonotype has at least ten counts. The CDR3 region has the DNA TGCAGTGCAACTAGCGGGACCACAGATACGCAGTATTTT. Its translation: CSATSGTTDTQYF. The chain uses TRBV20-1 and TRBJ2-3; 10 bases align to TRBD2. Germline assignment: CDR1 DFQATT and CDR2 SNEGSKA (reference sequence). The CDR3 loop spans 13 amino acids. After removal of 6 bases from V and 2 bases from J, the junction contained 2 bases not matched to a gene.

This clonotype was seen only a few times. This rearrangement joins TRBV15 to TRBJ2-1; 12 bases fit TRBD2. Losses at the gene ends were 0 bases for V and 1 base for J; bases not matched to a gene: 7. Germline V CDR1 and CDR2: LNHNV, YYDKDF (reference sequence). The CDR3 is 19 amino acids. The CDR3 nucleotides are TGTGCCACCAGCAGAGATCCCCCGGGACTAGCGGGTTCCTACAATGAGCAGTTCTTC. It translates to CATSRDPPGLAGSYNEQFF.

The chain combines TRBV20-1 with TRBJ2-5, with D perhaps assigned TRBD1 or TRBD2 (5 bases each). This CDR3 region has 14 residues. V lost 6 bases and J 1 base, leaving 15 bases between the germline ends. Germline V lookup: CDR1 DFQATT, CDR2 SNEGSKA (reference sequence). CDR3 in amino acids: CSAERGPVQETQYF. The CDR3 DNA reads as TGCAGTGCCGAACGGGGACCAGTCCAAGAGACCCAGTACTTC.

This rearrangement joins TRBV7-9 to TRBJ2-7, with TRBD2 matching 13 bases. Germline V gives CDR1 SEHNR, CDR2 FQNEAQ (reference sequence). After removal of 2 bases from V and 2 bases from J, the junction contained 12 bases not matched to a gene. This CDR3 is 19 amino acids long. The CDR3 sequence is CASSLPLAGGIYTAYEQYF. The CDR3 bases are TGTGCCAGCAGCTTACCACTAGCGGGGGGGATCTACACGGCCTACGAGCAGTACTTC.

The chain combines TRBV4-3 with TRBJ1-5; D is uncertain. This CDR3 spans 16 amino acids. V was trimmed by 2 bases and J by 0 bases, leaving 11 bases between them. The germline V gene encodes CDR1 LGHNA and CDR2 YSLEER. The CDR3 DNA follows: TGCGCCAGCAGCCAAAATAGAGGATTTAGCAATCAGCCCCAGCATTTT. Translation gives CASSQNRGFSNQPQHF.

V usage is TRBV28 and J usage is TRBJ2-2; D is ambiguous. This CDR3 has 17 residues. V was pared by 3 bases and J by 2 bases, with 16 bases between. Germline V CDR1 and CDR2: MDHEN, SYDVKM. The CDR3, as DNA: TGTGCCAGCAGTTTGAGACTGACGGTACTTAACACCGGGGAGCTGTTTTTT. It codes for CASSLRLTVLNTGELFF.

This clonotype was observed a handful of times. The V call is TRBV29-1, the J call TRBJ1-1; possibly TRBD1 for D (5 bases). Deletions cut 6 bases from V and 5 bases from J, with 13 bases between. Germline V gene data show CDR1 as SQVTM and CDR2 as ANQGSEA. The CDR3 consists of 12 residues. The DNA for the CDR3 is TGCAGCGTACCCGGGGGGGAAACTGAAGCTTTCTTT. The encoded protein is CSVPGGETEAFF.

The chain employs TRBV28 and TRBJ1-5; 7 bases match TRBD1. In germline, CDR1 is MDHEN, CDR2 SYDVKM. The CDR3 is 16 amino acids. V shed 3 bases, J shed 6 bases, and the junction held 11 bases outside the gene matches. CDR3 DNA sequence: TGTGCCAGCAGTTTGATCCGGACAGGTCCCACTCAGCCCCAGCATTTT. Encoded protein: CASSLIRTGPTQPQHF.

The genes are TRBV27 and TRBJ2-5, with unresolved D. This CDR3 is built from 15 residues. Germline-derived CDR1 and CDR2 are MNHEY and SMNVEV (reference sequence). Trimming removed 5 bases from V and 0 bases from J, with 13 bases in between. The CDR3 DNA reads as TGTGCCAGCAGTCCCCAAGGGCGGAACCAAGAGACCCAGTACTTC. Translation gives CASSPQGRNQETQYF.

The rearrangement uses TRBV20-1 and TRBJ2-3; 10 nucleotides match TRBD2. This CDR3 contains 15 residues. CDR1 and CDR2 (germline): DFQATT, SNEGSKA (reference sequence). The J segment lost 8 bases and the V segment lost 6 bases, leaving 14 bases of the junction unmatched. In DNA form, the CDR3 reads TGCAGTGCCCTTAGTGGTAGCGGGGGGCCAGGTACGCAGTATTTT. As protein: CSALSGSGGPGTQYF.

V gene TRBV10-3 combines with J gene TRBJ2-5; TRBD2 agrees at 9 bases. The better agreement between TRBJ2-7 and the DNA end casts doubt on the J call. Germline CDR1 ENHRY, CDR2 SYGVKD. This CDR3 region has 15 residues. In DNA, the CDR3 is TGTGCCATCAGTCCCCTGGGCGGGAGGGCCGACGAGCAGTACTTC. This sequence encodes CAISPLGGRADEQYF.

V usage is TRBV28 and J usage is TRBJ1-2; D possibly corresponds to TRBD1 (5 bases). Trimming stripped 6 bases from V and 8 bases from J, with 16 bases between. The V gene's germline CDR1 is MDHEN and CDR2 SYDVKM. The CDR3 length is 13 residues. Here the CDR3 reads CASRAQVQGGYTF. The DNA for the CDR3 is TGTGCCAGCAGGGCACAGGTCCAAGGGGGCTACACCTTC.

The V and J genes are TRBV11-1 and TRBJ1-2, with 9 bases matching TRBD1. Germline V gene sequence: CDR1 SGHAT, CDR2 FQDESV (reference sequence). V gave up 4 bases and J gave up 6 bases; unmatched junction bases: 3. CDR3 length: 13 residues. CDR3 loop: CASSSRDRDGYTF. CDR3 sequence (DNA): TGTGCCAGCAGCTCCCGGGACAGGGATGGCTACACCTTC. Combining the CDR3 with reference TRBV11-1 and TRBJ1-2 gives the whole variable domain EAEVAQSPRYKITEKSQAVAFWCDPISGHATLYWYRQILGQGPELLVQFQDESVVDDSQLPKDRFSAERLKGVDSTLKIQPAELGDSAMYLCASSSRDRDGYTFGSGTRLTVV.

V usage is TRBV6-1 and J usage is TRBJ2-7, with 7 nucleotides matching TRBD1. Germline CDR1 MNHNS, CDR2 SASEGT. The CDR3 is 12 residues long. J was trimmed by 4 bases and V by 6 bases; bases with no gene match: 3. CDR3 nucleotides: TGTGCCAGCAGCGACAGGGAATACGAGCAGTACTTC. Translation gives CASSDREYEQYF.

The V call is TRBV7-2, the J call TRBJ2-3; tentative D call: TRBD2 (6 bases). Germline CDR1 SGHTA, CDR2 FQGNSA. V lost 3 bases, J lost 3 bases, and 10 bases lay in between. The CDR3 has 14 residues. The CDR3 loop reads CASSLPAGTDTQYF. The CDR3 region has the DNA TGTGCCAGCAGCTTGCCGGCGGGGACAGATACGCAGTATTTT.